The next 27 T cell receptor beta chains were all read from a single sample in a study of T cells after posttransplantation cyclophosphamide. TCRdb's copy holds only in-frame clones and misses some; the assay was immunoSEQ multiplex PCR. The sample yields about 13,000 clones, under 85% seen once. The sequenced material came from memory CD4+ T cells sorted from PBMCs. These receptors came from a man aged 45-65 years in good health, CMV-negative, and a related stem cell transplant donor.

CDR3 amino acids: CAIGQGVNTEAFF. As DNA, the CDR3 is TGTGCCATCGGGCAGGGGGTGAACACTGAAGCTTTCTTT. This rearrangement joins TRBV10-3 to TRBJ1-1; 7 bases are shared with TRBD1. V dropped 8 bases and J dropped 0; count of bases not matched to a gene: 3. Germline values: CDR1 ENHRY, CDR2 SYGVKD. CDR3 length equals 13 residues.

This chain connects TRBV7-8 to TRBJ2-7; D is uncertain. V was cut by 8 bases and J by 5 bases, with 10 bases left in between. Germline values: CDR1 SGHVS, CDR2 FQNEAQ. CDR3 length: 11 amino acids. CDR3 nucleotide sequence: TGTGCCAGCCAGGTGTCTCACGAGCAGTACTTC. It is translated as CASQVSHEQYF.

V is TRBV19 and J is TRBJ1-1, with 8 bases aligning to TRBD1. This CDR3 region has 13 residues. V lost 4 bases to trimming and J lost 4 bases; unmatched junction nucleotides: 2. Per germline, CDR1 LNHDA and CDR2 SQIVND (reference sequence). CDR3 in DNA: TGTGCCAGTAGTAGCAGGGGGCTCACTGAAGCTTTCTTT. Translated: CASSSRGLTEAFF.

The J gene is TRBJ1-5, the V gene TRBV27; 12 positions match TRBD1. J gave up 4 bases and V 7 bases, and 5 bases lay outside the gene matches. CDR1 is MNHEY, CDR2 SMNVEV, per germline (reference sequence). The CDR3 has 15 amino acids. CDR3 in DNA: TGTGCCAGCAAAAGGGACAGGGGGCGGAATCAGCCCCAGCATTTT. This sequence encodes CASKRDRGRNQPQHF.

Concerning this clone: Other nucleotide sequences in the sample specify the same CDR3. This chain joins TRBV7-2 and TRBJ1-6; the D gene is possibly TRBD1 (5 bases). Germline V gene sequence: CDR1 SGHTA, CDR2 FQGNSA. With 1 base removed from V and 10 bases from J, the gap between germline ends came to 5 bases. This CDR3 region has 12 residues. The CDR3 DNA sequence: TGTGCCAGCAGCTTAGACAGGTCACCCCTCCACTTT. Residues: CASSLDRSPLHF.

The chain uses TRBV11-1 and TRBJ2-3; D perhaps matches TRBD1 (5 bases). Germline V gene sequence: CDR1 SGHAT, CDR2 FQDESV (reference sequence). The CDR3 extends over 16 amino acids. The V end lost 1 base, the J end lost 6 bases, and 17 bases lay between the germline ends. CDR3 in amino acids: CASSLGGSRVRDTQYF. The CDR3 DNA is TGTGCCAGCAGCTTAGGTGGATCCAGGGTACGTGATACGCAGTATTTT.

This clone appeared once. The chain employs TRBV5-1 and TRBJ2-1; possible D gene TRBD1, 5 bases. V shed 0 bases and J shed 9 bases, with 34 bases lying between them. Germline assignment: CDR1 SGHRS and CDR2 YFSETQ. The CDR3 runs 21 residues. Here the CDR3 reads CASSLAILTSQRQPSKSEQFF. CDR3 nucleotide sequence: TGCGCCAGCAGCTTGGCCATACTAACTTCCCAGAGACAGCCCTCTAAGAGTGAGCAGTTCTTC.

V usage is TRBV29-1 and J usage is TRBJ2-5; D is perhaps TRBD2 (5 bases). V gave up 7 bases and J gave up 5 bases, with 17 bases separating them. The CDR3 extends over 13 amino acids. Germline loops: CDR1 SQVTM, CDR2 ANQGSEA. The CDR3 sequence: CSARRAGRETQYF. CDR3 in DNA: TGCAGCGCCCGGCGGGCGGGCCGGGAGACCCAGTACTTC. The entire variable domain, with the rest obtained from reference TRBV29-1 and TRBJ2-5, is as follows: SAVISQKPSRDICQRGTSLTIQCQVDSQVTMMFWYRQQPGQSLTLIATANQGSEATYESGFVIDKFPISRPNLTFSTLTVSNMSPEDSSIYLCSARRAGRETQYFGPGTRLLVL.

The chain uses TRBV7-3 and TRBJ2-2, with unresolved D. The V end was cut by 2 bases, the J end by 0 bases, with 10 bases between. The CDR3 has 16 amino acids. Germline CDR1 is SGHTA and CDR2 is FQGTGA. The CDR3, as DNA: TGTGCCAGCAGCTTAGCGGCCATAGCGAACACCGGGGAGCTGTTTTTT. As protein: CASSLAAIANTGELFF.

The rearrangement joins TRBV6-5 to TRBJ1-1; D is unclear. The CDR3 has 13 residues. Germline V CDR1 and CDR2: MNHEY, SVGAGI. Trimming pared 7 bases from V and 6 bases from J, leaving 15 bases between. CDR3: CASTPKGVAEAFF. CDR3 DNA: TGTGCCAGCACCCCGAAGGGAGTGGCTGAAGCTTTCTTT.

The V call is TRBV29-1, the J call TRBJ2-2; possibly TRBD1 for D (6 bases). V gave up 8 bases and J gave up 1 base, with 11 bases separating them. CDR1 SQVTM and CDR2 ANQGSEA come from the germline V gene. The CDR3 has 13 residues. The DNA for the CDR3 is TGCAGCTCACTGACAGGGAACACCGGGGAGCTGTTTTTT. Its protein product is CSSLTGNTGELFF.

The chain joins TRBV4-1 to TRBJ1-5, with 10 bases aligning to TRBD1. With 0 bases clipped from V and 1 base from J, the junction kept 12 bases outside the gene matches. The germline gives CDR1 MGHRA, CDR2 YSYEKL. There are 20 residues in the CDR3. CDR3 coding DNA: TGCGCCAGCAGCCAAGATATCGGGGGACAGGGGCTTGTGAGCAATCAGCCCCAGCATTTT. This codes for CASSQDIGGQGLVSNQPQHF.

V usage is TRBV18 and J usage is TRBJ2-1; no clear D gene. In germline, CDR1 is KGHSH, CDR2 LQKENI. V dropped 3 bases and J dropped 8 bases, with 14 bases sitting between them. This CDR3 comprises 14 residues. CDR3 loop: CASSPGLVGHEQFF. In DNA, the CDR3 is TGTGCCAGCTCACCTGGTCTAGTAGGTCATGAGCAGTTCTTC.

The V call is TRBV7-2, the J call TRBJ1-1; D is perhaps TRBD1 (5 bases). V was shortened by 5 bases and J by 7 bases, with 23 bases between the two germline ends. This CDR3 has 16 amino acids. Germline V gives CDR1 SGHTA, CDR2 FQGNSA. The CDR3 DNA follows: TGTGCCAGCAGCCACGGGATGCTGCAGGGAGGCGGTGAAGCTTTCTTT. It translates to CASSHGMLQGGGEAFF.

This clone appeared a single time. V and J are TRBV2 and TRBJ1-5, with D possibly matching TRBD1 (6 bases). The CDR3 runs to 13 residues. Trimming took off 7 bases at V and 7 bases at J, with 14 bases between the two ends. From germline, CDR1 is SNHLY and CDR2 FYNNEI. Here the CDR3 DNA reads TGTGCCAGCACCGAGGGGGGGGTCCAGCCCCAGCATTTT. Encoded protein: CASTEGGVQPQHF.

Note on this clone: Other DNA sequences in the same sample also yield this CDR3. The chain combines TRBV5-4 with TRBJ1-6; D is undetermined. The CDR3 is 14 amino acids. V was trimmed by 1 base and J by 7 bases, leaving 9 bases between them. CDR1 and CDR2 from the germline V gene are SGHNT and YYREEE (reference sequence). DNA for the CDR3: TGTGCCAGCAGCTTGTACTCACCCAATTCACCCCTCCACTTT. This codes for CASSLYSPNSPLHF.

This clone was recorded a few times. The rearrangement joins TRBV5-1 to TRBJ2-2; 7 bases line up with TRBD2. CDR3 size: 15 residues. V was clipped by 1 base and J by 4 bases; unmatched bases: 4. Germline loops: CDR1 SGHRS, CDR2 YFSETQ. CDR3 nucleotides: TGCGCCAGCAGCTTGACAGCGGGGTCCACCGGGGAGCTGTTTTTT. This translates into CASSLTAGSTGELFF.

The J gene is TRBJ1-4, the V gene TRBV6-1; 7 nucleotides align to TRBD1. This CDR3 is built from 14 residues. The V gene's germline CDR1 is MNHNS and CDR2 SASEGT. V shed 4 bases, J shed 5 bases, and the junction held 4 bases outside the gene matches. The chain's CDR3 is CASSVGQQNEKLFF. In nucleotides, the CDR3 is TGTGCCAGCAGTGTGGGACAGCAAAATGAAAAACTGTTTTTT.

The rearrangement joins TRBV5-1 to TRBJ2-1; 9 positions match TRBD2. V gave up 4 bases and J gave up 16 bases; unmatched junction bases: 9. This CDR3 is built from 12 residues. The V gene's germline CDR1 is SGHRS and CDR2 YFSETQ. CDR3 region: CASSPSGTRFFF. DNA of the CDR3: TGCGCCAGCAGCCCTAGCGGGACTAGATTTTTCTTC.

The chain recombines TRBV5-1 with TRBJ2-5; 10 nucleotides line up with TRBD2. After removal of 6 bases from V and 6 bases from J, the junction contained 8 bases not matched to a gene. The CDR3 contains 14 residues. Germline V lookup: CDR1 SGHRS, CDR2 YFSETQ. CDR3 nucleotides: TGCGCCAGCACTAAGCGGGGGGGCACACAGACCCAGTACTTC. Translation gives CASTKRGGTQTQYF. The full variable domain, rest sourced from reference TRBV5-1 and TRBJ2-5, is KAGVTQTPRYLIKTRGQQVTLSCSPISGHRSVSWYQQTPGQGLQFLFEYFSETQRNKGNFPGRFSGRQFSNSRSEMNVSTLELGDSALYLCASTKRGGTQTQYFGPGTRLLVL.

J is TRBJ1-5 and V is TRBV19, with 7 positions matching TRBD1. This CDR3 is 14 amino acids long. V was pared by 5 bases and J by 6 bases, with 7 bases of the junction left unmatched. Germline lookup yields CDR1 LNHDA and CDR2 SQIVND (reference sequence). The CDR3 reads CASSPQGLSQPQHF. CDR3 sequence (DNA): TGTGCCAGTAGTCCACAGGGGTTGAGTCAGCCCCAGCATTTT.

This clone has only a few counts. This chain uses TRBV4-2 with TRBJ2-1; maybe TRBD2 (5 bases). V lost 4 bases to trimming and J lost 5 bases, with 18 bases between them. Germline assignment: CDR1 LGHNA and CDR2 YNFKEQ. The CDR3 runs to 16 residues. This CDR3 is CASSLTSGGDHNEQFF. CDR3 sequence (DNA): TGTGCCAGCAGCCTCACAAGCGGAGGCGACCACAATGAGCAGTTCTTC.

The rearrangement links TRBV19 to TRBJ2-2; 10 nucleotides agree with TRBD1. Losses at the gene ends were 4 bases for V and 3 bases for J; bases not matched to a gene: 11. Per germline, CDR1 LNHDA and CDR2 SQIVND (reference sequence). The CDR3 covers 18 residues. CDR3 nucleotides: TGTGCCAGTAGTACCCCGGGACAGGGGAGTCCTTACACCGGGGAGCTGTTTTTT. It specifies CASSTPGQGSPYTGELFF.

The rearrangement joins TRBV11-2 to TRBJ2-7; TRBD1 might be the D (6 bases). Germline V gene data show CDR1 as SGHAT and CDR2 as FQNNGV. V lost 0 bases, J lost 2 bases, and 8 bases lay in between. The CDR3 loop spans 14 amino acids. The CDR3: CASSLDRDTYEQYF. CDR3 sequence (DNA): TGTGCCAGCAGCTTAGACCGGGACACCTACGAGCAGTACTTC.

This clone was picked up a small number of times. The chain has TRBV7-3 and TRBJ2-6; the D gene is possibly TRBD2 (5 bases). Germline assignment: CDR1 SGHTA and CDR2 FQGTGA. Trimming stripped 5 bases from V and 0 bases from J, with 5 bases between. The CDR3 is made up of 14 amino acids. CDR3 region: CASSGGSGANVLTF. The CDR3, as DNA: TGTGCCAGCAGCGGAGGCTCTGGGGCCAACGTCCTGACTTTC.

This chain links TRBV23-1 with TRBJ2-2, with TRBD1 identical over 12 bases. TRBV23-1 is known as an ORF, though its function is uncertain. After removal of 3 bases from V and 6 bases from J, the junction contained 2 bases not matched to a gene. This CDR3 spans 15 amino acids. CDR3 bases: TGCGCCAGCAGTCAGGGGACAGGGGGCTCCGGGGAGCTGTTTTTT. This sequence encodes CASSQGTGGSGELFF.

This chain joins TRBV6-5 and TRBJ2-5, with D unclear. The germline gives CDR1 MNHEY, CDR2 SVGAGI. This CDR3 region has 11 residues. The V gene lost 5 bases and the J gene lost 4 bases, with 5 bases spanning the gap. The CDR3 spells CASSPGETQYF. The CDR3 DNA reads TGTGCCAGCAGTCCCGGAGAGACCCAGTACTTC.